The rows below give T cell receptor beta chains drawn from one sample of a study of T cell responses to AZD1222 COVID-19 vaccine. Sequencing was performed with immunoSEQ multiplex PCR; in TCRdb, only in-frame clones are kept and a portion is missing. The sample lists 88,000 or so clones, 75% to 90% occurring once. The sample here was peripheral blood, taken on day 0 of AZD1222 vaccination. Receptor source: an adult in good health. CDR3s include the opening cysteine and the closing phenylalanine or tryptophan. Fields, in order: V gene, J gene, CDR3 protein.

V gene: TRBV3-1/TRBV3-2
J gene: TRBJ2-7
CDR3 protein: CASSRVGTSGDEQYF

V gene: TRBV5-1
J gene: TRBJ1-6
CDR3 protein: CASSLGAPGNLPLHF

V gene: TRBV7-3
J gene: TRBJ1-2
CDR3 protein: CASSPDGYGYTF

V gene: TRBV7-8
J gene: TRBJ1-1
CDR3 protein: CASSFTRDSAEAFF

V gene: TRBV30
J gene: TRBJ2-2
CDR3 protein: CAYQALNTGELFF

V gene: TRBV9
J gene: TRBJ2-3
CDR3 protein: CASSPPLAGGPSDTQYF

V gene: TRBV6-5
J gene: TRBJ1-1
CDR3 protein: CASSLQTEAFF

V gene: TRBV10-3
J gene: TRBJ1-1
CDR3 protein: CAISDLAEAFF

V gene: TRBV24-1
J gene: TRBJ1-1
CDR3 protein: CATWDRLVITEAFF

V gene: TRBV18
J gene: TRBJ1-1
CDR3 protein: CASSTYLDRGPEAFF

V gene: TRBV4-2
J gene: TRBJ2-3
CDR3 protein: CASSQDWTSPTDTQYF

V gene: TRBV3-1/TRBV3-2
J gene: TRBJ1-1
CDR3 protein: CASSFVQGFGGAFF

V gene: TRBV6-1
J gene: TRBJ1-6
CDR3 protein: CASSGQGVGGESYNSPLHF

V gene: TRBV18
J gene: TRBJ1-1
CDR3 protein: CASSHSGGHTEAFF

V gene: TRBV7-9
J gene: TRBJ2-4
CDR3 protein: CASSFGISGTGEPLYF

V gene: TRBV7-9
J gene: TRBJ2-1
CDR3 protein: CASSLKGQGELGEQFF

V gene: TRBV12-5
J gene: TRBJ1-1
CDR3 protein: CASGPHLEAFF

V gene: TRBV5-6
J gene: TRBJ2-3
CDR3 protein: CASSFATSGGAVTDTQYF

V gene: TRBV27
J gene: TRBJ2-4
CDR3 protein: CASSLRDSGNIQYF

V gene: TRBV7-6
J gene: TRBJ1-4
CDR3 protein: CASSPGPEKLFF

V gene: TRBV6-5
J gene: TRBJ2-3
CDR3 protein: CASRLAGAADTQYF

V gene: TRBV29-1
J gene: TRBJ2-1
CDR3 protein: CSVEGDMDHEQFF

V gene: TRBV7-2
J gene: TRBJ2-3
CDR3 protein: CASSLALGDTQYF

V gene: TRBV5-5
J gene: TRBJ2-4
CDR3 protein: CASSLQDQNIQYF

V gene: TRBV5-6
J gene: TRBJ2-7
CDR3 protein: CASSLGGTDSYEQYF

V gene: TRBV7-2
J gene: TRBJ1-6
CDR3 protein: CASSLVGGGNSPLHF

V gene: TRBV2
J gene: TRBJ2-1
CDR3 protein: CASSDNRGSYNEQFF

V gene: TRBV5-4
J gene: TRBJ1-2
CDR3 protein: CASSFPDRGRGYTF

V gene: TRBV10-3
J gene: TRBJ1-2
CDR3 protein: CAAYPSGYTF

V gene: TRBV3-1/TRBV3-2
J gene: TRBJ2-1
CDR3 protein: CASSRGIAWGDEQFF

V gene: TRBV7-9
J gene: TRBJ2-4
CDR3 protein: CASSLVTTGENIQYF

V gene: TRBV18
J gene: TRBJ1-1
CDR3 protein: CASSEGQGYTEAFF

V gene: TRBV9
J gene: TRBJ2-1
CDR3 protein: CASSVAGFLNEQFF

V gene: TRBV6-1
J gene: TRBJ2-1
CDR3 protein: CASSDGAGEYNEQFF

V gene: TRBV20-1
J gene: TRBJ1-1
CDR3 protein: CSASGLARNTEAFF

V gene: TRBV28
J gene: TRBJ2-7
CDR3 protein: CASSLQHPGWEQYF

V gene: TRBV9
J gene: TRBJ2-5
CDR3 protein: CASSPRTGRETQYF

V gene: TRBV5-1
J gene: TRBJ1-1
CDR3 protein: CASSLEGTDTAEAFF

V gene: TRBV5-1
J gene: TRBJ1-1
CDR3 protein: CASSFLQGTEAFF

V gene: TRBV3-1/TRBV3-2
J gene: TRBJ2-3
CDR3 protein: CASSQEYSGGAPNTQYF

V gene: TRBV5-6
J gene: TRBJ2-5
CDR3 protein: CASSSRQQETQYF

V gene: TRBV5-1
J gene: TRBJ1-1
CDR3 protein: CASSLSPAGGMNTEAFF